A selection of T cell receptor beta chains follows, all from one sample in a study of blood T cell repertoires in COVID-19. Sequencing was performed with immunoSEQ multiplex PCR; in TCRdb, only in-frame clones are kept and a portion is missing. The sample contains about 200,000 clones, almost 85% of which appear only once. The sample was peripheral blood. All receptors derive from a woman in her 70s with COVID-19, enrolled during active disease. Both conserved end residues are part of each CDR3. D genes are given only for firm matches. Clone size is given for some rows only: seen once, a few or many times, or a class if the clone is expanded.

d_call j_call v_call clone_size cdr3_nt cdr3_aa
. TRBJ1-1 TRBV9 . TGTGCCAGCACCAAGGAGGGAACTGAAGCTTTCTTT CASTKEGTEAFF
. TRBJ2-1 TRBV5-4 . TGTGCCAGCAGCTTCAGGTTAGCGGTCAATGAGCAGTTCTTC CASSFRLAVNEQFF
TRBD1 TRBJ2-1 TRBV10-3 . TGTGCCATCAGTGACGGACAGGGTGGGGGTGAGCAGTTCTTC CAISDGQGGGEQFF
TRBD1 TRBJ1-1 TRBV5-1 . TGCGCCAGCAGCTTACAGGGGCTACTGAACACTGAAGCTTTCTTT CASSLQGLLNTEAFF
. TRBJ1-1 TRBV27 . TGTGCCAGCAGTTTGGGGGGGATGAACACTGAAGCTTTCTTT CASSLGGMNTEAFF
. TRBJ1-1 TRBV19 . TGTGCCAGTAGTGTCACAGTCACTGAAGCTTTCTTT CASSVTVTEAFF
. TRBJ1-5 TRBV7-2 once TGTGCCAGCAGCCCAACACCAAGCAATCAGCCCCAGCATTTT CASSPTPSNQPQHF
TRBD2 TRBJ2-7 TRBV19 . TGTGCCAGTAGTCCAAGCGGGAGTAGAGGCTACGAGCAGTACTTC CASSPSGSRGYEQYF
. TRBJ1-1 TRBV6-4 . TGTGCCAGCAGGAGTAGGGGGATGGACACTGAAGCTTTCTTT CASRSRGMDTEAFF
TRBD1 TRBJ1-2 TRBV10-3 . TGTGCCATCAGTCTAGGTACACAGGGGAATGGCTACACCTTC CAISLGTQGNGYTF
. TRBJ1-4 TRBV10-3 few TGTGCCATCAGTGAAGGGACTATCTATGAAAAACTGTTTTTT CAISEGTIYEKLFF
. TRBJ2-3 TRBV29-1 . TGCAGCGTTAGGGGTCGGGCGTCCAGCACAGATACGCAGTATTTT CSVRGRASSTDTQYF
TRBD1 TRBJ1-1 TRBV3-1/TRBV3-2 once TGTGCCAGCAGCCTTAGCCGGGACAGCAACACTGAAGCTTTCTTT CASSLSRDSNTEAFF
TRBD2 TRBJ2-3 TRBV7-3 once TGTGCCAGCAGCTCGGGGGGGCCAGATACGCAGTATTTT CASSSGGPDTQYF
. TRBJ1-4 TRBV4-3 . TGCGCCAGCAGCCAAGATCCGAGGGAGCGTGAAAAACTGTTTTTT CASSQDPREREKLFF
TRBD2 TRBJ2-1 TRBV7-2 . TGTGCCAGCAGCTCAACGAGTAGCGGGAGTCAAGTTGAGCAGTTCTTC CASSSTSSGSQVEQFF
TRBD2 TRBJ2-5 TRBV14 . TGTGCCAGCAGCTACTCTAGCGGGGGGTATGAGACCCAGTACTTC CASSYSSGGYETQYF
. TRBJ1-1 TRBV7-8 . TGTGCCAGCAGCGTAGGCATTACAGGGTTAGCTTTCTTT CASSVGITGLAFF
. TRBJ1-5 TRBV4-2 . TGTGCCAGCAGCCGGGAGGGAACGAGCAATCAGCCCCAGCATTTT CASSREGTSNQPQHF
. TRBJ1-3 TRBV7-2 . TGTGCCAGCAGCTTATTGGTAGGGACTAGCTCTGGAAACACCATATATTTT CASSLLVGTSSGNTIYF
. TRBJ2-3 TRBV29-1 . TGCAGCGTTGAACTAACCAGCACAGATACGCAGTATTTT CSVELTSTDTQYF
. TRBJ2-1 TRBV7-2 once TGTGCCAGCAGCTTTACCAGGGGCTCCTACAATGAGCAGTTCTTC CASSFTRGSYNEQFF
. TRBJ2-5 TRBV5-4 . TGTGCCAGCAGCTTGGGGGGAGCCGAAGAGACCCAGTACTTC CASSLGGAEETQYF
. TRBJ1-6 TRBV7-2 . TGTGCCAGCAGCCCACCAGGACAGTACTCACCCCTCCACTTT CASSPPGQYSPLHF
. TRBJ1-1 TRBV5-4 . TGTGCCAGCAGCTTGGGACAGCAGAACACTGAAGCTTTCTTT CASSLGQQNTEAFF
. TRBJ2-6 TRBV30 . TGTGCCTGGAATGGCGGGACAGTCCTCTCTGGGGCCAACGTCCTGACTTTC CAWNGGTVLSGANVLTF